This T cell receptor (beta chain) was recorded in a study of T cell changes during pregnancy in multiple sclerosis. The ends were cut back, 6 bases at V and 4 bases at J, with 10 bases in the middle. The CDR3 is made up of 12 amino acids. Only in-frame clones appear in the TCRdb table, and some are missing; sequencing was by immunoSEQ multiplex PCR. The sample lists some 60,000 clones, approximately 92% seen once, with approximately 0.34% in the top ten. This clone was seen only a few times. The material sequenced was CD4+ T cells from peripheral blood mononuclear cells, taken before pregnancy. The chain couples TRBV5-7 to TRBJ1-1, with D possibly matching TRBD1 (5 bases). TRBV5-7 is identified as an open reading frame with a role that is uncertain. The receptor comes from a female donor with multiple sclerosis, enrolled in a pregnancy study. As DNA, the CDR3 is TGTGCCAGCACCATGGGGGGCACTGAAGCTTTCTTT. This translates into CASTMGGTEAFF.